Presented here are 32 T cell receptor beta chains from one specimen sequenced in a study of cytomegalovirus exposure and HLA in healthy donors. The PCR contained 60 Vbeta and 13 Jbeta primers. TCRdb's table, derived via immunoSEQ multiplex PCR, lists solely in-frame clones and lacks some. Among over 70,000 clones listed, 65% to 75% were seen once. The sample taken for sequencing was PBMCs. These receptor sequences come from a man aged 30 to 45 in good health and CMV-seronegative.

On this clone: A junction boundary mismatches the germline segment, possibly from a read error. J is TRBJ1-2 and V is TRBV30; the D is unclear. In germline, CDR1 is GTSNPN, CDR2 SVGIG (reference sequence). The CDR3 loop spans 14 amino acids. The CDR3 here is CAWTQTSTNYGYPF. The CDR3 coding sequence is TGTGCCTGGACCCAAACCTCAACTAACTATGGCTACCCCTTC.

This clone appeared once. The rearrangement links TRBV7-9 to TRBJ1-1; 7 bases fit TRBD1. Germline trimming cut 6 bases from V and 1 base from J; bases unmatched to any gene: 2. Germline V gene lookup returns CDR1 SEHNR and CDR2 FQNEAQ (reference sequence). This CDR3 has 13 amino acids. The CDR3, as DNA: TGTGCCAGCAGATGGACAGGGAACACTGAAGCTTTCTTT. Protein sequence: CASRWTGNTEAFF.

The sample holds a few counts of this clone. The chain recombines TRBV19 with TRBJ1-6; D might be TRBD1 (5 bases). The CDR3 is 12 residues long. CDR1 LNHDA and CDR2 SQIVND come from the germline V gene (reference sequence). The chain's CDR3 is CGSRQLNSPLHF. DNA for the CDR3: TGTGGCTCGAGACAGCTCAATTCACCCCTCCACTTT. Supplemented by reference TRBV19 and TRBJ1-6, the full variable domain reads DGGITQSPKYLFRKEGQNVTLSCEQNLNHDAMYWYRQDPGQGLRLIYYSQIVNDFQKGDIAEGYSVSREKKESFPLTVTSAQKNPTAFYLCGSRQLNSPLHFGNGTRLTVT.

As for this clone: Germline and junction disagree at one end, which may indicate a read error. The chain recombines TRBV27 with TRBJ1-2, with TRBD1 as a possible D gene (5 bases). CDR3 size: 16 residues. In germline, CDR1 is MNHEY, CDR2 SMNVEV (reference sequence). The CDR3 nucleotides are TGTGCCAGCAGTTTATCCGGGGGAGGGGCCGTCTATGGCTACCCCTTC. The encoded protein is CASSLSGGGAVYGYPF.

The CDR3 DNA reads as TGTGCCAGCAGCGCCCCGGTTTACAATGAGCAGTTCTTC. Encoded protein: CASSAPVYNEQFF. This sequence joins TRBV5-4 and TRBJ2-1; D not certain. V dropped 4 bases and J dropped 4 bases, with 9 bases sitting between them. There are 13 residues in the CDR3. The germline V gene has CDR1 SGHNT and CDR2 YYREEE (reference sequence).

The chain is built from TRBV19 and TRBJ1-1; D is ambiguous. From germline, CDR1 is LNHDA and CDR2 SQIVND (reference sequence). V was shortened by 9 bases and J by 5 bases, with 13 bases between the two germline ends. This CDR3 region has 12 residues. CDR3 sequence: CASRLGATEAFF. The CDR3 nucleotides are TGTGCCAGCCGGCTGGGCGCGACTGAAGCTTTCTTT.

This clone was seen more than once but under ten times. The chain recombines TRBV30 with TRBJ1-3; 7 bases match TRBD1. Germline CDR1 and CDR2: GTSNPN and SVGIG (reference sequence). The CDR3 contains 15 residues. J lost 3 bases, V lost 3 bases, and 8 bases had no gene match. The CDR3 spells CAWRTGNAHGNTIYF. The CDR3 DNA reads as TGTGCCTGGAGGACAGGGAACGCGCATGGAAACACCATATATTTT.

V is TRBV6-4 and J is TRBJ2-1; no clear D. The germline CDR1 and CDR2 sequences are MRHNA and SNTAGT. Between the trimmed V and J ends, which lost 3 bases and 7 bases, there was a span of 7 bases. CDR3 length: 12 residues. Here the CDR3 reads CASSDRVNEQFF. The CDR3 DNA reads TGTGCCAGCAGTGATAGAGTAAATGAGCAGTTCTTC.

CDR3 amino acids: CASSFGQTYEQYF. CDR3 coding DNA: TGTGCCAGCAGTTTCGGACAGACCTACGAGCAGTACTTC. The chain joins TRBV28 to TRBJ2-7, with D perhaps matching TRBD1 (6 bases). Germline V CDR1 and CDR2: MDHEN, SYDVKM. The CDR3 spans 13 residues. V lost 3 bases, J lost 2 bases, and 8 bases lay in between.

The chain links TRBV30 to TRBJ2-1; 8 nucleotides align to TRBD1. Looked up from germline, CDR1 is GTSNPN and CDR2 is SVGIG (reference sequence). The length of the CDR3 is 15 residues. With 4 bases clipped from V and 6 bases from J, the junction kept 11 bases outside the gene matches. CDR3 sequence: CAWMFGQGIPNEQFF. CDR3 coding DNA: TGTGCCTGGATGTTCGGACAGGGTATCCCCAATGAGCAGTTCTTC.

CDR3 amino acids: CASSLVSGVSATGELFF. Written as DNA, the CDR3 is TGTGCCAGCAGCTTGGTCTCGGGGGTCTCGGCCACCGGGGAGCTGTTTTTT. V is TRBV5-6 and J is TRBJ2-2; D is perhaps TRBD2 (6 bases). The V gene's germline CDR1 is SGHDT and CDR2 YYEEEE. The CDR3 runs to 17 residues. Trimming cost V 0 bases and J 4 bases, with 16 bases left between them.

This chain links TRBV28 with TRBJ1-2, with 7 nucleotides matching TRBD1. Per the germline V gene, CDR1 is MDHEN and CDR2 is SYDVKM. This CDR3 comprises 13 residues. The V gene end was trimmed by 2 bases and the J gene end by 4 bases; junction bases not matched to a gene: 1. The CDR3 bases are TGTGCCAGCAGTTTAGAGGGGGCCTATGGCTACACCTTC. Translated: CASSLEGAYGYTF.

This rearrangement joins TRBV4-2 to TRBJ2-2, with 9 positions matching TRBD1. CDR3 length: 15 amino acids. CDR1 and CDR2 (germline): LGHNA, YNFKEQ. V dropped 4 bases and J dropped 5; count of bases not matched to a gene: 5. The CDR3 protein is CASSLGTGFTGELFF. The DNA for the CDR3 is TGTGCCAGCAGCCTTGGGACAGGGTTTACCGGGGAGCTGTTTTTT.

This clone was counted between two and nine times. CDR3 region: CASSVMGRGKLFF. DNA of the CDR3: TGTGCCAGCAGTGTCATGGGGAGAGGAAAACTGTTTTTT. The gene calls are TRBV28 and TRBJ1-4; D is ambiguous. CDR1 is MDHEN and CDR2 is SYDVKM in the germline V gene. Trimming removed 5 bases at V and 10 bases at J, with 14 bases between. The length of the CDR3 is 13 residues.

V usage is TRBV28 and J usage is TRBJ2-7; a weak D match, TRBD2 (5 bases). This CDR3 region has 14 residues. Deletions cut 6 bases from V and 4 bases from J, with 16 bases between. Germline V gene lookup returns CDR1 MDHEN and CDR2 SYDVKM. CDR3 loop: CASSSPGKVYEQYF. CDR3 bases: TGTGCCAGCAGCTCCCCGGGGAAGGTGTACGAGCAGTACTTC.

The chain carries TRBV7-9 and TRBJ1-2; 7 nucleotides agree with TRBD1. The germline V gene has CDR1 SEHNR and CDR2 FQNEAQ (reference sequence). The CDR3 consists of 14 residues. V trimming: 4 bases; J trimming: 7 bases; junction bases outside the gene matches: 9. CDR3 in amino acids: CASSSTGEGGGYTF. DNA for the CDR3: TGTGCCAGCAGCTCTACAGGGGAAGGGGGTGGCTACACCTTC.

This chain connects TRBV6-4 to TRBJ2-5, with D maybe TRBD2 (6 bases). V was shortened by 6 bases and J by 3 bases, with 17 bases between the two germline ends. Germline values: CDR1 MRHNA, CDR2 SNTAGT. CDR3 length: 15 amino acids. CDR3 sequence reads: CASRDDWDWKETQYF. CDR3 nucleotide sequence: TGTGCCAGCAGAGATGACTGGGACTGGAAAGAGACCCAGTACTTC.

The rearrangement joins TRBV6-1 to TRBJ2-1; 7 nucleotides match TRBD2. The CDR3 loop spans 13 amino acids. V lost 5 bases to trimming and J lost 6 bases; unmatched junction nucleotides: 4. Germline V gives CDR1 MNHNS, CDR2 SASEGT. The CDR3 coding sequence is TGTGCCAGCAGTCACGGGGGGATCAATGAGCAGTTCTTC. This gives the protein CASSHGGINEQFF.

The rearrangement uses TRBV4-3 and TRBJ2-7, with 7 bases identical to TRBD2. With V trimmed by 1 base and J by 1 base, 10 bases remained unmatched. The germline gives CDR1 LGHNA, CDR2 YSLEER. The CDR3 is made up of 17 amino acids. Written as DNA, the CDR3 is TGCGCCAGCAGCCAAGGGATAGCGGGCTATCTTTCCTACGAGCAGTACTTC. Protein sequence: CASSQGIAGYLSYEQYF.

The J gene is TRBJ1-1, the V gene TRBV7-6; the D gene is possibly TRBD1 (6 bases). The germline V gene has CDR1 SGHVS and CDR2 FNYEAQ. The V end was cut by 2 bases, the J end by 4 bases, with 11 bases between. This CDR3 has 14 amino acids. The CDR3 region is CASSLNQGITEAFF. The CDR3 nucleotides are TGTGCCAGCAGCTTAAACCAGGGGATCACTGAAGCTTTCTTT.

This chain uses TRBV6-1 with TRBJ2-3, with TRBD1 identical over 8 bases. The V segment lost 6 bases and the J segment 2 bases; nucleotides outside the gene matches: 4. The CDR3 has 14 amino acids. Germline loops: CDR1 MNHNS, CDR2 SASEGT. The CDR3 sequence: CASSFRGLTDTQYF. The DNA for the CDR3 is TGTGCCAGCAGCTTCAGGGGGCTCACAGATACGCAGTATTTT.

This chain connects TRBV12-5 to TRBJ1-1; 7 bases map to TRBD1. The V gene end was trimmed by 0 bases and the J gene end by 6 bases; junction bases not matched to a gene: 7. Germline CDR1 LGHNT, CDR2 FRNRAP. This CDR3 contains 15 residues. This chain's CDR3 is CASGLVISQGAEAFF. CDR3 bases: TGTGCTAGTGGTTTGGTAATTTCGCAGGGGGCTGAAGCTTTCTTT.

This rearrangement joins TRBV27 to TRBJ2-7, with 14 bases matching TRBD2. CDR1 is MNHEY and CDR2 is SMNVEV in the germline V gene (reference sequence). V was clipped by 5 bases and J by 0 bases; unmatched bases: 3. This CDR3 spans 16 amino acids. The CDR3 DNA reads TGTGCCAGCAGTCCGGGACTAGCGGGGGTCTCCTACGAGCAGTACTTC. This gives the protein CASSPGLAGVSYEQYF.

The genes are TRBV19 and TRBJ1-1; D possibly corresponds to TRBD1 (5 bases). The germline gives CDR1 LNHDA, CDR2 SQIVND (reference sequence). Trimming took off 4 bases at V and 4 bases at J, with 16 bases between the two ends. The CDR3 has 15 residues. CDR3 amino acids: CASSKAGDYGTEAFF. The DNA of the CDR3 is TGTGCCAGTAGTAAGGCGGGGGACTATGGCACTGAAGCTTTCTTT.

J is TRBJ2-1 and V is TRBV7-6; TRBD2 agrees at 11 bases. Germline loops: CDR1 SGHVS, CDR2 FNYEAQ. V lost 5 bases, J lost 8 bases, and 14 bases stayed unmatched. There are 17 residues in the CDR3. The CDR3 region is CASSPELGLAVLDEQFF. CDR3 nucleotides: TGTGCCAGCAGCCCCGAGCTGGGACTAGCGGTACTCGATGAGCAGTTCTTC. Complete variable domain (other parts from reference TRBV7-6 and TRBJ2-1): GAGVSQSPRYKVTKRGQDVALRCDPISGHVSLYWYRQALGQGPEFLTYFNYEAQQDKSGLPNDRFSAERPEGSISTLTIQRTEQRDSAMYRCASSPELGLAVLDEQFFGPGTRLTVL.

CDR3 nucleotide sequence: TGTGCCAGCTCACCACAGCGGCTTAGCTCCTACGAGCAGTACTTC. Translation: CASSPQRLSSYEQYF. The chain couples TRBV18 to TRBJ2-7; D is perhaps TRBD2 (5 bases). The CDR3 is made up of 15 amino acids. V lost 1 base, J lost 0 bases, and 10 bases lay in between. The germline CDR1 and CDR2 sequences are KGHSH and LQKENI.

This chain uses TRBV30 with TRBJ2-3; D is unresolved. The CDR3 has 12 amino acids. The V end lost 2 bases, the J end lost 3 bases, and 6 bases lay between the germline ends. Germline V gives CDR1 GTSNPN, CDR2 SVGIG (reference sequence). The CDR3 DNA is TGTGCCTGGAGTCTTACTACAGATACGCAGTATTTT. As protein: CAWSLTTDTQYF.

The gene calls are TRBV27 and TRBJ2-2; unclear D gene. The CDR3 is 16 residues long. Germline V gives CDR1 MNHEY, CDR2 SMNVEV (reference sequence). The V end lost 8 bases, the J end lost 0 bases, and 16 bases lay between the germline ends. Written as DNA, the CDR3 is TGTGCCAGCTCTAAAATGAGCCCTACGAACACCGGGGAGCTGTTTTTT. It encodes CASSKMSPTNTGELFF.

This chain connects TRBV15 to TRBJ2-2, with TRBD1 identical over 9 bases. Germline V CDR1 and CDR2: LNHNV, YYDKDF (reference sequence). V was clipped by 9 bases and J by 3 bases; unmatched bases: 5. The CDR3 is made up of 14 amino acids. Here the CDR3 DNA reads TGTGCCACTAAACAGGGGGCGGACACCGGGGAGCTGTTTTTT. It yields the protein CATKQGADTGELFF. Full variable domain (outside the CDR3, taken from reference TRBV15 and TRBJ2-2): DAMVIQNPRYQVTQFGKPVTLSCSQTLNHNVMYWYQQKSSQAPKLLFHYYDKDFNNEADTPDNFQSRRPNTSFCFLDIRSPGLGDTAMYLCATKQGADTGELFFGEGSRLTVL.

This clone was seen only a few times. This chain links TRBV28 with TRBJ2-7; no clear D. Germline V gene data show CDR1 as MDHEN and CDR2 as SYDVKM. V dropped 1 base and J dropped 3 bases, with 13 bases sitting between them. This CDR3 is 15 amino acids long. CDR3 sequence (DNA): TGTGCCAGCAGTTTATATGCCCCGGGTAACTACGAGCAGTACTTC. Translated: CASSLYAPGNYEQYF.

The CDR3 loop reads CASSFWGDGGYTF. The CDR3 nucleotides read TGCGCCAGCAGCTTTTGGGGAGATGGGGGCTACACCTTC. The V gene is TRBV5-1, the J gene TRBJ1-2; the D is unclear. Germline V gene sequence: CDR1 SGHRS, CDR2 YFSETQ. The V end was cut by 2 bases, the J end by 8 bases, with 13 bases between. The CDR3 sequence is 13 residues long. Supplemented by reference TRBV5-1 and TRBJ1-2, the full variable domain reads KAGVTQTPRYLIKTRGQQVTLSCSPISGHRSVSWYQQTPGQGLQFLFEYFSETQRNKGNFPGRFSGRQFSNSRSEMNVSTLELGDSALYLCASSFWGDGGYTFGSGTRLTVV.

The table lists this clone with a count of one. This sequence joins TRBV7-9 and TRBJ1-5; 10 bases line up with TRBD1. Germline CDR1 SEHNR, CDR2 FQNEAQ (reference sequence). Unmatched junction bases numbered 13, after V lost 6 bases and J lost 5 bases. This CDR3 has 17 residues. The CDR3 here is CASSSGPGTGVDQPQHF. The CDR3 DNA follows: TGTGCCAGCAGTTCAGGGCCCGGGACAGGGGTGGATCAGCCCCAGCATTTT. Full variable domain (remainder filled in from reference TRBV7-9 and TRBJ1-5): DTGVSQNPRHKITKRGQNVTFRCDPISEHNRLYWYRQTLGQGPEFLTYFQNEAQLEKSRLLSDRFSAERPKGSFSTLEIQRTEQGDSAMYLCASSSGPGTGVDQPQHFGDGTRLSIL.